A single sample gave rise to the 9 T cell receptor beta chains below, sequenced in a study of regulatory T cells in long-lasting Graves disease (dated by TCRdb to the early 2020s). In the paper's terms, the time point label means: persistent/refractory GD, antithyroid drugs over 5 years with positive TRAb. For both TCR sequencing and RNA sequencing, RNA was extracted from PBMCs using TRIzol. Receptor libraries were prepared by multiplex PCR. Data came from an Illumina HiSeq 4000. To build TCR beta libraries, CDR3 regions were amplified by Arm-PCR using iRepertoire HTBI primers. TCRdb reprocessing: public reads trimmed at Q25 with fastp, clones called with MiXCR, in-frame beta chains kept. Each record represents a unique CDR3 protein, reported with the most common genes and DNA among its rows. For this sample there are approximately 440,000 distinct CDR3 sequences; around 20% appear just once. The ten largest clonotypes hold over 25% of the sample.

This specimen consisted of peripheral blood mononuclear cells (PBMCs), obtained when the disease was refractory, from a patient treated with antithyroid drugs. These receptors all come from a female donor with Graves disease.

This clonotype was counted between two and nine times. The chain carries TRBV19 and TRBJ2-7, with D possibly TRBD2 on 6 matching bases. V was trimmed by 4 bases and J by 2 bases, leaving 18 bases between them. The CDR3 is 16 amino acids. Germline loops: CDR1 LNHDA, CDR2 SQIVND (reference sequence). In nucleotides, the CDR3 is TGTGCCAGTAGTACAAGCGGCGGGGCGGGGCCCTACGAGCAGTACTTC. It codes for CASSTSGGAGPYEQYF.

This chain connects TRBV5-1 to TRBJ2-7; D unresolved. The V gene lost 1 base and the J gene lost 5 bases, with 7 bases spanning the gap. Per the germline V gene, CDR1 is SGHRS and CDR2 is YFSETQ. The CDR3 sequence is 12 residues long. CDR3 protein: CASSLRPNEQYF. The CDR3 coding sequence is TGCGCCAGCAGCTTGAGGCCTAACGAGCAGTACTTC.

This clonotype was observed a single time. The gene calls are TRBV2 and TRBJ2-1, with TRBD2 matching over 7 bases. V lost 6 bases to trimming and J lost 8 bases; unmatched junction nucleotides: 13. CDR3 size: 15 residues. Germline assignment: CDR1 SNHLY and CDR2 FYNNEI. For the CDR3, the DNA is TGTGCCAGCAGCCAAGATGCGGGAGTGGGTGATGAGCAGTTCTTC. The encoded protein is CASSQDAGVGDEQFF.

V gene TRBV7-9 combines with J gene TRBJ2-2, with 14 bases identical to TRBD2. CDR1 and CDR2 (germline): SEHNR, FQNEAQ (reference sequence). This CDR3 contains 18 residues. Losses at the gene ends were 5 bases for V and 0 bases for J; bases not matched to a gene: 5. CDR3 region: CASSLGTSGRTNTGELFF. The CDR3 DNA sequence: TGTGCCAGCAGCCTAGGGACTAGCGGGAGAACGAACACCGGGGAGCTGTTTTTT.

This chain joins TRBV6-2 or TRBV6-3 and TRBJ2-5; a weak D match, TRBD2 (5 bases). V was pared by 4 bases and J by 1 base, with 13 bases between. The CDR3 contains 15 residues. Germline CDR1 and CDR2: MNHEY and SVGEGT. CDR3 protein: CASSWPGIPQETQYF. The CDR3 DNA reads as TGTGCCAGCAGTTGGCCGGGGATACCCCAAGAGACCCAGTACTTC.

The sample holds many counts of this clonotype. This sequence joins TRBV28 and TRBJ1-6; D is undetermined. The CDR3 contains 14 residues. Germline loops: CDR1 MDHEN, CDR2 SYDVKM. V shed 3 bases and J shed 7 bases, with 10 bases lying between them. In DNA form, the CDR3 reads TGTGCCAGCAGTTTGCGGGAATCGAATTCACCCCTCCACTTT. Amino acids: CASSLRESNSPLHF.

The chain has TRBV10-3 and TRBJ1-5; D not resolved. Trimming cost V 3 bases and J 6 bases, with 12 bases left between them. Per germline, CDR1 ENHRY and CDR2 SYGVKD. This CDR3 is built from 14 residues. The CDR3 nucleotides read TGTGCCATCAGTGACCCCTCGGGGAGTCAGCCCCAGCATTTT. As protein: CAISDPSGSQPQHF.

This clonotype occurred a few times. This chain connects TRBV5-1 to TRBJ2-7; 7 bases are shared with TRBD1. Germline values: CDR1 SGHRS, CDR2 YFSETQ. The CDR3 loop spans 18 amino acids. The V segment lost 2 bases and the J segment 2 bases; nucleotides outside the gene matches: 16. The CDR3 DNA reads as TGCGCCAGCAGCTTTTTTAAGGGGGCAAGTGGCGCAGCCTACGAGCAGTACTTC. Translation: CASSFFKGASGAAYEQYF.

This clonotype was picked up a small number of times. This may stem from a read error, because a much larger clone lies one nucleotide away. This chain joins TRBV28 and TRBJ1-1; possibly TRBD1 for D (5 bases). This CDR3 has 13 residues. From germline, CDR1 is MDHEN and CDR2 SYDVKM. Deletions cut 6 bases from V and 5 bases from J, with 13 bases between. CDR3: CASRPFRETEAFF. CDR3 in DNA: TGTGCCAGCAGGCCCTTCAGGGAAACTGAAGCTTTCTTT.